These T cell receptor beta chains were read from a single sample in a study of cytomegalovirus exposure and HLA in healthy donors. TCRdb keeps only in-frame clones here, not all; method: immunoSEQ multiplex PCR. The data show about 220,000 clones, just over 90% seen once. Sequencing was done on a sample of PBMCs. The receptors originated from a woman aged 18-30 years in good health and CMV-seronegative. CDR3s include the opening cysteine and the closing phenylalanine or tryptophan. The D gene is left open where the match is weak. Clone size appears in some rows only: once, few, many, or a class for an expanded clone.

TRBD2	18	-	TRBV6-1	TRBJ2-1	TGTGCCAGCAGTGCGGGACTAGCGGGCTCCAATCTTAACAATGAGCAGTTCTTC	CASSAGLAGSNLNNEQFF
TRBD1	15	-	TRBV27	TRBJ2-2	TGTGCCAGCAGTTACGGGACAGGGGACACCGGGGAGCTGTTTTTT	CASSYGTGDTGELFF
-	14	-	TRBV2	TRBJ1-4	TGTGCCAGCAGTGAAGCGAGCACTAATGAAAAACTGTTTTTT	CASSEASTNEKLFF
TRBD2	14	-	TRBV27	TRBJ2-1	TGTGCCAGCAGTTTAGTCGGGGGGTTCGATGAGCAGTTCTTC	CASSLVGGFDEQFF
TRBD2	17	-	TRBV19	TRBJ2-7	TGTGCCAGTAGTATAGATCCCGGGAGGGCCGAGAGATACGAGCAGTACTTC	CASSIDPGRAERYEQYF
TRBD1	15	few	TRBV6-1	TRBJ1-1	TGTGCCAGCAGTGAATTGGGACAGGGGAACACTGAAGCTTTCTTT	CASSELGQGNTEAFF
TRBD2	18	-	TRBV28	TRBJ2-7	TGTGCCAGCAGTTCCCCGGGACTAGCGGGAGGGCCCCCCTACGAGCAGTACTTC	CASSSPGLAGGPPYEQYF
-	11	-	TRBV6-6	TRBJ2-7	TGTGCCAGCAACATAGCTGGCGAGCAGTACTTC	CASNIAGEQYF
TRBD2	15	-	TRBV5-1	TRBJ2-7	TGCGCCAGCAGCGTACGACTAGCGGGAGGTGACGAGCAGTACTTC	CASSVRLAGGDEQYF
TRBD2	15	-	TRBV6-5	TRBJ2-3	TGTGCCAGCAGTTATAAACCGGGACTAGTTCGTTCGCAGTATTTT	CASSYKPGLVRSQYF
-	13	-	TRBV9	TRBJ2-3	TGTGCCAGCAGCGTAGTACCGACTGATACGCAGTATTTT	CASSVVPTDTQYF
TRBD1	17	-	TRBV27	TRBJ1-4	TGTGCCAGCAGTTTAGGGTCCACAGGGGGCCATAATGAAAAACTGTTTTTT	CASSLGSTGGHNEKLFF
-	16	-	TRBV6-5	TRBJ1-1	TGTGCCAGCAGTTACCCCCCCAGCAGGGAGAACACTGAAGCTTTCTTT	CASSYPPSRENTEAFF
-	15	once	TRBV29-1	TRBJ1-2	TGCAGCGTTGACCCTATGGCAGGGCATAACTATGGCTACACCTTC	CSVDPMAGHNYGYTF
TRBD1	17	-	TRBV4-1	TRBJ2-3	TGCGCCAGCAGCCAAGGAAGGTGGGACAGCTACACAGATACGCAGTATTTT	CASSQGRWDSYTDTQYF
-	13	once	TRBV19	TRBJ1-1	TGTGCCAGTAGTATACAGGGTCCACCTGAAGCTTTCTTT	CASSIQGPPEAFF
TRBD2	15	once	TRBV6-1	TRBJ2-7	TGTGCCAGCAGCCGACTAGCGGGAGGGGCCTACGAGCAGTACTTC	CASSRLAGGAYEQYF
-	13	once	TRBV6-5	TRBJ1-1	TGTGCCAGCAGTTACGAGGTAGGCACTGAAGCTTTCTTT	CASSYEVGTEAFF
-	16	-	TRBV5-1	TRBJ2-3	TGCGCCAGCAGCTCTTCCAGGGTTAAGGTCTTTGATACGCAGTATTTT	CASSSSRVKVFDTQYF
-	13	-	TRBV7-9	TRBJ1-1	TGTGCCAGCAGCTTAACAGTAAACACTGAAGCTTTCTTT	CASSLTVNTEAFF
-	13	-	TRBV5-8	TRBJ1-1	TGTGCCAGCAGACGAAGACAGGATGGTGAAGCTTTCTTT	CASRRRQDGEAFF
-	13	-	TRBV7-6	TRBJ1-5	TGTGCCAGCAGCTGGGACACTTATCAGCCCCAGCATTTT	CASSWDTYQPQHF
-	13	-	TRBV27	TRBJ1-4	TGTGCCAGTCGGCGGGCAACTAATGAAAAACTGTTTTTT	CASRRATNEKLFF
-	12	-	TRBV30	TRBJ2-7	TGTGCCTGGGGGCCCCCAAAGTTAGAGCAGTACTTC	CAWGPPKLEQYF
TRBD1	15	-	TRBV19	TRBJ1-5	TGTGCCAGTAGTAGACTGCCCAGGGGGGAGCAGCCCCAGCATTTT	CASSRLPRGEQPQHF
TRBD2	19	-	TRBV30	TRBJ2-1	TGTGCCTGGAGTGTCTTAGGGCTAGCGGGAACTAGCTCCTACAATGAGCAGTTCTTC	CAWSVLGLAGTSSYNEQFF